A selection of T cell receptor beta chains follows, all from one sample in a study of blood T cells in healthy people across ages. Each CDR3 protein is one row after TCRdb ran MiXCR on the 5' RACE reads. Among around 320,000 distinct CDR3 sequences listed, roughly 27% were seen once. Sequenced sample: blood. All receptors derive from an older woman in good health. CDR3s include the opening cysteine and the closing phenylalanine or tryptophan. A D gene is named only where the DNA matches it firmly. Rows may omit the clone size; those that give it use once, few, many or a size class.

d_call,j_call,clone_size,v_call,cdr3_aa,cdr3_nt
-,TRBJ2-5,few,TRBV7-9,CASTQGSETQYF,TGTGCCAGCACCCAGGGTTCAGAGACCCAGTACTTC
TRBD2,TRBJ2-1,-,TRBV24-1,CATSDAVTSGQNSYNEQFF,TGTGCCACCAGTGATGCGGTCACTAGCGGGCAAAACTCCTACAATGAGCAGTTCTTC
TRBD2,TRBJ2-3,many,TRBV29-1,CSVPPTSGRFGQGTDTQYF,TGCAGCGTTCCCCCGACTAGCGGGAGGTTTGGGCAGGGCACAGATACGCAGTATTTT
-,TRBJ2-5,-,TRBV11-2,CASSFGVHETQYF,TGTGCCAGCAGCTTTGGAGTCCACGAGACCCAGTACTTC
TRBD1,TRBJ1-1,-,TRBV3-1,CASSSYGTGGTSFF,TGTGCCAGCAGCTCCTACGGGACAGGGGGGACGTCTTTCTTT
-,TRBJ2-5,-,TRBV5-1,CASSLQRGPPQETQYF,TGCGCCAGCAGCTTACAAAGGGGCCCACCTCAAGAGACCCAGTACTTC
-,TRBJ2-7,many,TRBV18,CASSPARDEQYF,TGTGCCAGCTCACCAGCGAGGGACGAGCAGTACTTC
-,TRBJ2-1,many,TRBV2,CASSPRYNEQFF,TGTGCCAGCAGTCCGCGTTACAATGAGCAGTTCTTC
-,TRBJ2-6,few,TRBV12-3/TRBV12-4,CASSAPGRALSGANVLTF,TGTGCCAGCAGTGCCCCGGGTAGGGCCCTATCTGGGGCCAACGTCCTGACTTTC
-,TRBJ2-1,-,TRBV11-2,CASSPRIADNEQFF,TGTGCCAGCAGCCCCCGAATAGCTGACAATGAGCAGTTCTTC
TRBD1,TRBJ2-4,few,TRBV20-1,CSARTRTGENIQYF,TGCAGTGCTAGAACCCGGACAGGTGAAAACATTCAGTACTTC
-,TRBJ1-4,many,TRBV10-3,CAISERTNEKLFF,TGTGCCATCAGTGAACGGACTAATGAAAAACTGTTTTTT
-,TRBJ2-1,-,TRBV29-1,CSIEPRTSRNEQFF,TGCAGCATAGAACCGAGGACATCTCGCAATGAGCAGTTCTTC
-,TRBJ2-1,many,TRBV5-1,CASSLGGAGYNEQFF,TGCGCCAGCAGCTTAGGGGGCGCGGGATACAATGAGCAGTTCTTC
TRBD1,TRBJ2-7,few,TRBV5-1,CASNSGQGPSEQYF,TGCGCCAGCAATTCGGGACAGGGACCCTCCGAGCAGTACTTC
-,TRBJ2-2,-,TRBV5-4,CASSRGTGKNTGELFF,TGTGCCAGCAGCCGAGGCACAGGGAAGAACACCGGGGAGCTGTTTTTT
-,TRBJ2-6,-,TRBV7-9,CASSLAQGPSGANVLTF,TGTGCCAGCAGCTTAGCCCAGGGCCCCTCTGGGGCCAACGTCCTGACTTTC
-,TRBJ2-7,-,TRBV29-1,CSVHGGKRRLDDEQYF,TGCAGCGTCCATGGTGGGAAGCGCCGTCTCGACGACGAGCAGTACTTC
-,TRBJ2-3,few,TRBV4-3,CASSQYSGETDTQYF,TGCGCCAGCAGCCAATATTCGGGGGAGACAGATACGCAGTATTTT
-,TRBJ2-7,few,TRBV6-2/TRBV6-3,CASSWPGHTYEQYF,TGTGCCAGCAGTTGGCCGGGCCATACCTACGAGCAGTACTTC
-,TRBJ2-1,many,TRBV5-6,CASSFGRYGEQFF,TGTGCCAGCAGCTTCGGACGTTACGGTGAGCAGTTCTTC
-,TRBJ1-1,-,TRBV9,CASSVGIGSLNTEAFF,TGTGCCAGCAGCGTAGGTATCGGCAGTTTAAACACTGAAGCTTTCTTT
-,TRBJ2-1,few,TRBV5-1,CASSLVVSATEQFF,TGCGCCAGCAGCTTGGTCGTATCAGCGACTGAGCAGTTCTTC
-,TRBJ2-4,few,TRBV2,CASTTSGGKNIQYF,TGTGCCAGCACCACTTCAGGGGGGAAAAACATTCAGTACTTC
TRBD1,TRBJ2-1,-,TRBV5-1,CASSTGQGNNEQFF,TGCGCCAGCAGCACGGGACAGGGCAACAATGAGCAGTTCTTC
-,TRBJ1-4,few,TRBV5-1,CASSITGSNEKLFF,TGCGCCAGCAGCATAACAGGGTCCAATGAAAAACTGTTTTTT
TRBD2,TRBJ2-6,many,TRBV4-1,CASSHRTSGGSGANVLTF,TGCGCCAGCAGCCATAGGACTAGCGGGGGCTCTGGGGCCAACGTCCTGACTTTC
TRBD1,TRBJ2-5,-,TRBV20-1,CSAKRTGWGETQYF,TGCAGTGCGAAGCGGACAGGGTGGGGAGAGACCCAGTACTTC
TRBD2,TRBJ2-3,-,TRBV29-1,CSVALAGGIDTQYF,TGCAGCGTCGCGCTAGCGGGGGGGATAGATACGCAGTATTTT
TRBD1,TRBJ2-3,few,TRBV5-1,CASSSGQGDTQYF,TGCGCCAGCAGCTCCGGACAGGGCGATACGCAGTATTTT
-,TRBJ2-2,once,TRBV7-8,CASSSPPTVTGRELFF,TGTGCCAGCAGCTCCCCTCCGACCGTTACCGGCCGGGAGCTGTTTTTT
-,TRBJ2-3,few,TRBV6-4,CASSDWGGTQYF,TGTGCCAGCAGTGACTGGGGCGGTACGCAGTATTTT
-,TRBJ1-2,-,TRBV28,CASSSAQGYGYTF,TGTGCCAGCAGTTCGGCGCAGGGCTATGGCTACACCTTC
TRBD1,TRBJ1-2,-,TRBV4-2,CASRSTGELNYGYTF,TGTGCCAGCAGATCCACAGGGGAATTAAACTATGGCTACACCTTC
-,TRBJ2-1,few,TRBV7-8,CASSLRQGYNEQFF,TGTGCCAGCAGCTTAAGGCAGGGTTACAATGAGCAGTTCTTC
-,TRBJ2-3,few,TRBV5-8,CASSRALGADTQYF,TGTGCCAGCAGTCGGGCCCTGGGGGCAGATACGCAGTATTTT